The rows below give T cell receptor beta chains drawn from one sample of a study of T-cell reconstitution after alpha-beta-depleted transplantation in children. TCRdb recomputed calls from the PCR reads with MiXCR, one row per CDR3 protein. This table holds approximately 110,000 distinct CDR3 sequences, about 23% found once. The sequenced sample was PBMCs, mostly from graft donor cells, obtained 180 days after TCRalphabeta/CD19-depleted stem cell transplant. The source is a male patient between 2 and 10 years old who had a stem cell transplant for chronic granulomatous disease, so the T cells may come from the graft donor. The CDR3 runs from the conserved cysteine through the conserved F or W. The D gene is left open where the match is weak. Clone size, where shown, is once, few, many, or a class for clones that have expanded.

v_gene	abundance	d_gene	j_gene	CDR3nt	CDR3aa
TRBV7-6	NA	NA	TRBJ1-1	TGTGCCAGCAGCTTAGGGGTTCCCTCAGGGAACACTGAAGCTTTCTTT	CASSLGVPSGNTEAFF
TRBV12-3/TRBV12-4	many	NA	TRBJ2-1	TGTGCCAGCACTGAGAGGGTGGAGAGGGGTAGGGATGAGCAGTTCTTC	CASTERVERGRDEQFF
TRBV7-9	NA	TRBD2	TRBJ2-1	TGTGCCAGCACTTTTGCTAGCGGGATGGGTAATGAGCAGTTCTTC	CASTFASGMGNEQFF
TRBV29-1	many	TRBD1	TRBJ2-5	TGCAGCGTTGAAGCGACAGGGGTCCAAGAGACCCAGTACTTC	CSVEATGVQETQYF
TRBV5-1	NA	TRBD1	TRBJ2-1	TGCGCCAGCAGCACGGGGGACAGGGGGAATGAGCAGTTCTTC	CASSTGDRGNEQFF
TRBV6-1	many	TRBD2	TRBJ2-7	TGTGCCAGCAGTCCTATTAGCGGGATAGGGGTCGAGCAGTACTTC	CASSPISGIGVEQYF
TRBV5-1	few	NA	TRBJ2-5	TGCGCCAGCAGCTTGTACGGTGGCCCACAAGAGACCCAGTACTTC	CASSLYGGPQETQYF
TRBV6-5	NA	TRBD2	TRBJ2-7	TGTGCCAGCAGTTCTGGGGAGGGGCCCTACGAGCAGTACTTC	CASSSGEGPYEQYF
TRBV20-1	few	TRBD1	TRBJ1-1	TGCAGTGCTAGAGATGGACAGGGGCACACTGAAGCTTTCTTT	CSARDGQGHTEAFF
TRBV28	NA	NA	TRBJ2-3	TGTGCCAGCAGTTCCCCGGGAACCACAGATACGCAGTATTTT	CASSSPGTTDTQYF
TRBV6-2/TRBV6-3	many	TRBD2	TRBJ2-3	TGTGCCAGCAGGAACCTCCCTCCAGCGGGAGCGGTGTGGGATACGCAGTATTTT	CASRNLPPAGAVWDTQYF
TRBV20-1	NA	NA	TRBJ2-2	TGCAGTGCTAGAGGGGCCAGGGGAAGCACCGGGGAGCTGTTTTTT	CSARGARGSTGELFF
TRBV29-1	many	NA	TRBJ2-7	TGCAGCGCCACGGACTGGACAACCTACGAGCAGTACTTC	CSATDWTTYEQYF